Following are 29 T cell receptor beta chains from one sample sequenced in a study of regulatory T cells in long-lasting Graves disease. Arm-PCR of CDR3 regions with iRepertoire HTBI primers generated TCR beta libraries. TCRdb used MiXCR to reprocess the multiplex PCR reads, holding one entry per CDR3 protein. The sample holds hundreds of thousands of distinct CDR3 sequences, about 14% seen once. Regarding time point: newly diagnosed GD, antithyroid drugs for less than 3 months. Researchers made the TCR library from RNA that was extracted from PBMCs. This sample was shared with a second study, whose subject was T cells in Graves' hyperthyroidism and ophthalmopathy.

This sample comprised peripheral blood mononuclear cells (PBMCs), obtained at new diagnosis, from a patient treated with antithyroid drugs. These receptors were taken from a man under 40 with Graves disease.

This clonotype was seen a handful of times. The chain recombines TRBV5-1 with TRBJ2-2, with TRBD2 matching over 9 bases. Germline CDR1 SGHRS, CDR2 YFSETQ. This CDR3 region has 17 residues. After removal of 4 bases from V and 2 bases from J, the junction contained 9 bases not matched to a gene. The DNA of the CDR3 is TGCGCCAGCAGCCCCCGTAGCGGGAGCGCTAACACCGGGGAGCTGTTTTTT. Amino acid sequence: CASSPRSGSANTGELFF.

The table lists this clonotype with a few counts. This chain links TRBV6-5 with TRBJ2-5, with 8 bases that match TRBD1. This CDR3 is built from 16 residues. V was clipped by 2 bases and J by 2 bases; unmatched bases: 7. The germline CDR1 and CDR2 sequences are MNHEY and SVGAGI. CDR3 bases: TGTGCCAGCAGTTACGGTTCCCGGACAGGGCAAGAGACCCAGTACTTC. Amino acids: CASSYGSRTGQETQYF.

CDR3: CASSPSPNQPQHF. The DNA for the CDR3 is TGTGCCAGCTCCCCGAGCCCCAATCAGCCCCAGCATTTT. The rearrangement links TRBV10-3 to TRBJ1-5, with D unclear. V lost 10 bases to trimming and J lost 3 bases, with 13 bases between them. Germline CDR1 is ENHRY and CDR2 is SYGVKD. CDR3 length equals 13 residues.

The sample holds a few counts of this clonotype. This chain links TRBV18 with TRBJ1-2; TRBD1 is a possible D gene (6 bases). This CDR3 is 14 amino acids long. Germline CDR1 and CDR2: KGHSH and LQKENI. The V and J ends lost 1 base and 4 bases respectively, with 10 bases between them. The DNA for the CDR3 is TGTGCCAGCTCACCACAGGGGGTAGTCTATGGCTACACCTTC. Translated: CASSPQGVVYGYTF.

This clonotype was recorded many times. CDR3 in amino acids: CAISVGEGNQPQHF. DNA of the CDR3: TGTGCCATCAGTGTTGGGGAGGGCAATCAGCCCCAGCATTTT. The gene calls are TRBV10-3 and TRBJ1-5, with D unclear. Germline CDR1 and CDR2: ENHRY and SYGVKD. With 4 bases removed from V and 2 bases from J, the gap between germline ends came to 9 bases. The CDR3 extends over 14 amino acids.

This chain joins TRBV7-9 and TRBJ1-2; D is uncertain. CDR1 is SEHNR, CDR2 FQNEAQ, per germline (reference sequence). There are 11 residues in the CDR3. V was trimmed by 6 bases and J by 6 bases, leaving 8 bases between them. The chain's CDR3 is CASSSIHGYTF. As DNA, the CDR3 is TGTGCCAGCAGTTCAATCCATGGCTACACCTTC.

This clonotype was detected many times. The chain links TRBV20-1 to TRBJ1-1; D possibly corresponds to TRBD1 (5 bases). The germline CDR1 and CDR2 sequences are DFQATT and SNEGSKA (reference sequence). This CDR3 spans 13 amino acids. V shed 0 bases and J shed 8 bases, with 13 bases lying between them. The CDR3, as DNA: TGCAGTGCTAGAGATCTTGCGACAGCCGAAGCTTTCTTT. Translated: CSARDLATAEAFF.

The chain combines TRBV7-3 with TRBJ2-3; 12 bases map to TRBD2. This CDR3 contains 16 residues. V shed 5 bases and J 3 bases; nucleotides not matched to a gene: 6. Germline V gene sequence: CDR1 SGHTA, CDR2 FQGTGA. CDR3 sequence (DNA): TGTGCCAGCAGCCCGACTAGCGGGAGCCGAACAGATACGCAGTATTTT. Translating gives CASSPTSGSRTDTQYF.

The chain has TRBV10-3 and TRBJ2-2; 11 positions match TRBD2. V lost 0 bases to trimming and J lost 3 bases; unmatched junction nucleotides: 6. This CDR3 spans 18 amino acids. Germline values: CDR1 ENHRY, CDR2 SYGVKD. The CDR3 here is CAISESKLAGVDTGELFF. CDR3 sequence (DNA): TGTGCCATCAGTGAGTCGAAACTAGCGGGGGTAGACACCGGGGAGCTGTTTTTT.

This clonotype was detected many times. The gene calls are TRBV24-1 and TRBJ1-5; D remains ambiguous. The CDR3 has 12 residues. Germline loops: CDR1 KGHDR, CDR2 SFDVKD. V dropped 9 bases and J dropped 5 bases, with 10 bases sitting between them. CDR3 sequence reads: CATGGSDQPQHF. CDR3 coding DNA: TGTGCCACCGGAGGCTCCGATCAGCCCCAGCATTTT.

This clonotype came up many times. This CDR3 reads CSVGDRTYNEQFF. The DNA for the CDR3 is TGCAGCGTTGGGGACAGGACTTACAATGAGCAGTTCTTC. This chain uses TRBV29-1 with TRBJ2-1; 8 bases are shared with TRBD1. The CDR3 has 13 amino acids. The ends lost 4 bases at V and 4 bases at J; junction bases unmatched: 3. Germline loops: CDR1 SQVTM, CDR2 ANQGSEA.

V usage is TRBV6-2 or TRBV6-3 and J usage is TRBJ1-4; the D gene is possibly TRBD1 (6 bases). V dropped 0 bases and J dropped 11 bases, with 13 bases sitting between them. This CDR3 contains 14 residues. Germline loops: CDR1 MNHEY, CDR2 SVGEGT. The CDR3 region is CASSYSGGARKLFF. The DNA for the CDR3 is TGTGCCAGCAGTTACTCAGGGGGGGCTAGGAAACTGTTTTTT.

This chain joins TRBV4-1 and TRBJ2-5; D may be TRBD2 (6 bases). The germline V gene has CDR1 MGHRA and CDR2 YSYEKL. The CDR3 totals 14 residues. Trimming cost V 3 bases and J 4 bases, with 12 bases left between them. CDR3 region: CASSHLEGRETQYF. Written as DNA, the CDR3 is TGCGCCAGCAGCCATTTGGAGGGGAGAGAGACCCAGTACTTC.

This clonotype was counted ten times or more. The V call is TRBV5-1, the J call TRBJ2-1; perhaps TRBD2 as D (5 bases). Germline CDR1 is SGHRS and CDR2 is YFSETQ. Trimming left V 5 bases short and J 5 bases short, with 17 bases between. The length of the CDR3 is 15 residues. CDR3 coding DNA: TGCGCCAGCAGAATAAGGACTTGGGGTGACAATGAGCAGTTCTTC. Amino acids: CASRIRTWGDNEQFF.

A few counts support this clonotype. For the CDR3, the DNA is TGCAGCGTTTGGGGGGCCGGCACAAACATTCAGTACTTC. Protein product: CSVWGAGTNIQYF. This chain joins TRBV29-1 and TRBJ2-4; the D call may be TRBD1 or TRBD2 (6 bases each). V was shortened by 5 bases and J by 6 bases, with 14 bases between the two germline ends. Germline V gives CDR1 SQVTM, CDR2 ANQGSEA. This CDR3 contains 13 residues.

This clonotype was seen repeatedly, ten times or more. The chain combines TRBV24-1 with TRBJ1-2, with 7 bases lining up with TRBD1. The CDR3 loop spans 14 amino acids. V shed 5 bases and J 5 bases; nucleotides not matched to a gene: 7. The germline CDR1 and CDR2 sequences are KGHDR and SFDVKD. The CDR3 nucleotides are TGTGCCACCAGTGGAGTCCGGGACAGTTATGGCTACACCTTC. As protein: CATSGVRDSYGYTF.

This clonotype was seen ten or more times. This chain links TRBV7-9 with TRBJ2-1; D gene unclear. From germline, CDR1 is SEHNR and CDR2 FQNEAQ (reference sequence). The V end was cut by 7 bases, the J end by 4 bases, with 14 bases between. CDR3 length: 14 residues. The CDR3 here is CASTPSLRYNEQFF. The DNA for the CDR3 is TGTGCCAGCACCCCGAGCCTCCGGTACAATGAGCAGTTCTTC.

There are many counts of this clonotype. V and J are TRBV5-4 and TRBJ2-5; no firm D call. Germline V gives CDR1 SGHNT, CDR2 YYREEE (reference sequence). This CDR3 is 14 amino acids long. V was trimmed by 4 bases and J by 2 bases, leaving 12 bases between them. CDR3 residues: CASSPRTVQETQYF. CDR3 sequence (DNA): TGTGCCAGCAGCCCCAGGACGGTACAAGAGACCCAGTACTTC.

This clonotype was picked up many times. The chain recombines TRBV12-3 or TRBV12-4 with TRBJ2-5; D gene uncertain. CDR3 length: 12 amino acids. Trimming cost V 5 bases and J 2 bases, with 6 bases left between them. CDR3 protein: CASSIDQETQYF. CDR3 in DNA: TGTGCCAGCAGTATCGATCAAGAGACCCAGTACTTC.

This clonotype was picked up many times. This chain connects TRBV11-2 to TRBJ2-3; D not certain. Germline-derived CDR1 and CDR2 are SGHAT and FQNNGV. V was trimmed by 2 bases and J by 6 bases, leaving 18 bases between them. The CDR3 is 16 amino acids. CDR3 protein: CASSLWRVEKADTQYF. The CDR3 DNA reads as TGTGCCAGCAGCTTATGGCGAGTAGAAAAGGCGGATACGCAGTATTTT.

This clonotype was counted at least ten times. V and J are TRBV20-1 and TRBJ2-7; D uncertain. Germline CDR1 reads DFQATT; CDR2 reads SNEGSKA (reference sequence). V was trimmed by 1 base and J by 0 bases, leaving 10 bases between them. The CDR3 extends over 14 amino acids. CDR3 loop: CSARGKWGSYEQYF. Here the CDR3 DNA reads TGCAGTGCTAGAGGAAAATGGGGCTCCTACGAGCAGTACTTC.

This clonotype was detected a few times. V and J are TRBV4-1 and TRBJ2-7; the D gene is possibly TRBD2 (5 bases). This CDR3 comprises 15 residues. V lost 0 bases and J 1 base, leaving 10 bases between the germline ends. Looked up from germline, CDR1 is MGHRA and CDR2 is YSYEKL. The CDR3 loop is CASSQDRAESYEQYF. Here the CDR3 DNA reads TGCGCCAGCAGCCAAGATAGAGCGGAATCCTACGAGCAGTACTTC.

This clonotype occurred a few times. This sequence joins TRBV6-1 and TRBJ2-1, with D perhaps being TRBD1 or TRBD2 (5 bases each). The V gene's germline CDR1 is MNHNS and CDR2 SASEGT. Trimming took 7 bases from V and 6 from J, leaving 25 bases between them. This CDR3 has 17 residues. This chain's CDR3 is CASTPRGRDRTSNEQFF. The CDR3 DNA follows: TGTGCCAGCACCCCACGGGGACGGGACCGAACGTCCAATGAGCAGTTCTTC.

This clonotype was detected only a few times. The rearrangement joins TRBV30 to TRBJ2-1; 8 bases are a match to TRBD2. With the DNA end fitting TRBJ2-5 better, the J assignment may be wrong. This CDR3 is built from 14 residues. Germline loops: CDR1 GTSNPN, CDR2 SVGIG (reference sequence). Written as DNA, the CDR3 is TGTGCCTGGAACGGCGGGGGGAAATGGGAGACCCAGTACTTC. Translation: CAWNGGGKWETQYF.

A few counts support this clonotype. The CDR3 DNA follows: TGCAGTGTGGACGGGACAGCAGAAAACATTCAGTACTTC. The encoded protein is CSVDGTAENIQYF. This chain uses TRBV20-1 with TRBJ2-4; 7 bases are shared with TRBD1. The V gene end was trimmed by 7 bases and the J gene end by 5 bases; junction bases not matched to a gene: 8. This CDR3 is built from 13 residues. Germline lookup yields CDR1 DFQATT and CDR2 SNEGSKA (reference sequence).

This clonotype was observed a single time. Sequence at one end of the junction differs from germline and may be a read error. J is TRBJ2-2 and V is TRBV7-7; the match to TRBD1 covers 12 bases. The V gene's germline CDR1 is SSHAT and CDR2 FNYEAQ (reference sequence). This CDR3 comprises 15 residues. CDR3 DNA sequence: TGTGCTAGCCGGCTAGGGACAGGGGGCTCCGGGGAGCTGCTTTTT. Translated, it gives CASRLGTGGSGELLF.

The rearrangement joins TRBV7-2 to TRBJ2-1; tentatively, D is TRBD1 (5 bases). Trimming pared 8 bases from V and 3 bases from J, leaving 29 bases between. CDR1 is SGHTA and CDR2 is FQGNSA in the germline V gene. The CDR3 is 19 residues long. The CDR3: CASLSSSGLRVANYNEQFF. Written as DNA, the CDR3 is TGTGCCAGCCTCTCCAGTAGTGGGCTCAGGGTGGCGAACTACAATGAGCAGTTCTTC.

For this clonotype: One base separates it from a far larger clone, so it is likely a read error. The CDR3 coding sequence is TGCAGTGCTAAACAGGGGAAGACTGAAGCTTCCTTT. Translation gives CSAKQGKTEASF. The V call is TRBV20-1, the J call TRBJ2-3, with 7 bases fitting TRBD1. The CDR3 loop spans 12 amino acids. CDR1 DFQATT and CDR2 SNEGSKA come from the germline V gene (reference sequence).

This clonotype was recorded many times. The V call is TRBV6-1, the J call TRBJ1-4; 9 nucleotides match TRBD1. Germline lookup yields CDR1 MNHNS and CDR2 SASEGT. Trimming at V came to 5 bases and at J to 8 bases, leaving 15 bases not matched to a gene. This CDR3 is built from 17 residues. The CDR3 is CASSPSFRGQGSEKLFF. The DNA of the CDR3 is TGTGCCAGCAGTCCTTCATTCCGGGGACAGGGCTCCGAAAAACTGTTTTTT.